Each of the 21 T cell receptor beta chains below was sequenced from the same sample in a study of cytomegalovirus exposure and HLA in healthy donors. PCR amplification relied on 60 Vbeta primers (plus 13 Jbeta primers). Libraries were prepared by immunoSEQ multiplex PCR; TCRdb keeps only in-frame clonotypes and omits some of them. The table lists roughly 190,000 clones, 9.5% of them singletons. Sequencing was carried out using PBMCs. These receptors originate from a woman aged 25-40 years in good health and CMV-seropositive.

This clone has more than one count but fewer than ten. The chain employs TRBV7-8 and TRBJ1-1; D call uncertain. This CDR3 comprises 14 residues. The ends were cut back, 5 bases at V and 0 bases at J, with 10 bases in the middle. Germline-derived CDR1 and CDR2 are SGHVS and FQNEAQ. DNA of the CDR3: TGTGCCAGCAGCCTAATCGTCATGAACACTGAAGCTTTCTTT. Translation: CASSLIVMNTEAFF.

This chain links TRBV2 with TRBJ1-1; TRBD1 is a possible D gene (5 bases). Germline CDR1 is SNHLY and CDR2 is FYNNEI. CDR3 length equals 24 residues. Trimming removed 7 bases from V and 1 base from J, with 43 bases in between. CDR3: CASTPPPWEVGGKGRSRKNTEAFF. In nucleotides, the CDR3 is TGTGCCAGCACACCCCCCCCTTGGGAGGTGGGGGGAAAAGGGAGGTCGCGTAAGAACACTGAAGCTTTCTTT.

V gene TRBV9 combines with J gene TRBJ2-7, with TRBD1 identical over 7 bases. Germline CDR1 is SGDLS and CDR2 is YYNGEE. This CDR3 spans 15 amino acids. The J segment lost 2 bases and the V segment lost 2 bases, leaving 7 bases of the junction unmatched. CDR3 sequence reads: CASSVSSGTAYEQYF. The CDR3 bases are TGTGCCAGCAGCGTTTCCTCCGGGACAGCCTACGAGCAGTACTTC. Variable domain in full (rest from reference TRBV9 and TRBJ2-7): DSGVTQTPKHLITATGQRVTLRCSPRSGDLSVYWYQQSLDQGLQFLIQYYNGEERAKGNILERFSAQQFPDLHSELNLSSLELGDSALYFCASSVSSGTAYEQYFGPGTRLTVT.

The chain links TRBV5-1 to TRBJ2-7; TRBD2 matches at 14 bases. The CDR3 runs to 16 residues. Germline CDR1 is SGHRS and CDR2 is YFSETQ. J was trimmed by 7 bases and V by 0 bases; bases with no gene match: 6. Written as DNA, the CDR3 is TGCGCCAGCAGCTTGGCTCCGGGACTAGCGGGAGATGAGCAGTACTTC. Protein sequence: CASSLAPGLAGDEQYF.

This clone is deemed medium-sized. The V gene is TRBV11-3, the J gene TRBJ1-1, with no clear D. Between the trimmed V and J ends, which lost 4 bases and 1 base, there was a span of 7 bases. CDR1 SGHNT and CDR2 YENEEA come from the germline V gene. The CDR3 sequence is 13 residues long. Written as DNA, the CDR3 is TGTGCCAGCAGCTCGGAGAGGAACACTGAAGCTTTCTTT. Translated, it gives CASSSERNTEAFF. The variable domain in full, with the rest retrieved from reference TRBV11-3 and TRBJ1-1, is EAGVVQSPRYKIIEKKQPVAFWCNPISGHNTLYWYLQNLGQGPELLIRYENEEAVDDSQLPKDRFSAERLKGVDSTLKIQPAELGDSAVYLCASSSERNTEAFFGQGTRLTVV.

This clone has a handful of counts. The chain uses TRBV13 and TRBJ2-7; 9 bases are a match to TRBD1. J lost 3 bases, V lost 5 bases, and 5 bases had no gene match. CDR1 and CDR2 from the germline V gene are PRHDT and FYEKMQ (reference sequence). The CDR3 loop spans 14 amino acids. The chain's CDR3 is CASSHRDRVYEQYF. As DNA, the CDR3 is TGTGCCAGCAGCCACCGGGACAGGGTCTACGAGCAGTACTTC.

The chain couples TRBV19 to TRBJ1-4; 9 positions agree with TRBD1. The junction had 8 bases not matched to a gene; V was cut back by 5 bases and J by 7 bases. The germline CDR1 and CDR2 sequences are LNHDA and SQIVND (reference sequence). The length of the CDR3 is 15 residues. The CDR3 sequence: CASSDGTGRREKLFF. CDR3 coding DNA: TGTGCCAGTAGTGACGGGACAGGGAGGCGTGAAAAACTGTTTTTT.

This clone was detected a few times. The V call is TRBV10-2, the J call TRBJ2-7; 15 bases map to TRBD2. Trimming cost V 6 bases and J 5 bases; bases outside gene matches: 5. Germline V lookup: CDR1 WSHSY, CDR2 SAAADI. This CDR3 has 15 residues. CDR3 region: CASRGTSGRSDEQYF. In DNA, the CDR3 is TGCGCCAGCAGGGGGACTAGCGGGAGGTCGGACGAGCAGTACTTC.

This clone occurred a few times. The genes are TRBV7-9 and TRBJ2-3; 7 nucleotides line up with TRBD1. V dropped 4 bases and J dropped 0; count of bases not matched to a gene: 4. The V gene's germline CDR1 is SEHNR and CDR2 FQNEAQ (reference sequence). The CDR3 runs to 15 residues. CDR3 sequence (DNA): TGTGCCAGCAGCTACCAGGGGGTTAGCACAGATACGCAGTATTTT. Its translation: CASSYQGVSTDTQYF. The full variable domain, its missing parts supplied by reference TRBV7-9 and TRBJ2-3, is DTGVSQNPRHKITKRGQNVTFRCDPISEHNRLYWYRQTLGQGPEFLTYFQNEAQLEKSRLLSDRFSAERPKGSFSTLEIQRTEQGDSAMYLCASSYQGVSTDTQYFGPGTRLTVL.

The chain has TRBV19 and TRBJ2-7, with TRBD2 matching over 12 bases. The CDR3 spans 15 residues. Germline CDR1 is LNHDA and CDR2 is SQIVND (reference sequence). Trimming at V came to 5 bases and at J to 5 bases, leaving 7 bases not matched to a gene. CDR3 region: CASSLLAGGQDEQYF. The CDR3, as DNA: TGTGCCAGTAGTCTCCTAGCGGGAGGGCAGGACGAGCAGTACTTC.

This rearrangement joins TRBV7-2 to TRBJ2-1; D is undetermined. The germline gives CDR1 SGHTA, CDR2 FQGNSA. Between the trimmed V and J ends, which lost 6 bases and 3 bases, there was a span of 15 bases. This CDR3 spans 15 amino acids. CDR3 residues: CASSATRAGYNEQFF. The CDR3 nucleotides read TGTGCCAGCAGTGCCACCCGAGCAGGCTACAATGAGCAGTTCTTC. The full variable domain, completed using reference TRBV7-2 and TRBJ2-1, is GAGVSQSPSNKVTEKGKDVELRCDPISGHTALYWYRQSLGQGLEFLIYFQGNSAPDKSGLPSDRFSAERTGGSVSTLTIQRTQQEDSAVYLCASSATRAGYNEQFFGPGTRLTVL.

This chain connects TRBV15 to TRBJ1-4, with a possible D match to TRBD1 (6 bases). The CDR3 contains 14 residues. CDR1 is LNHNV and CDR2 is YYDKDF in the germline V gene (reference sequence). V was pared by 5 bases and J by 8 bases, with 15 bases between. As DNA, the CDR3 is TGTGCCACCAGCGGCCGGGACATAGGGGAAAAACTGTTTTTT. Translating gives CATSGRDIGEKLFF. Looking up the rest from reference TRBV15 and TRBJ1-4 gives the full variable domain: DAMVIQNPRYQVTQFGKPVTLSCSQTLNHNVMYWYQQKSSQAPKLLFHYYDKDFNNEADTPDNFQSRRPNTSFCFLDIRSPGLGDTAMYLCATSGRDIGEKLFFGSGTQLSVL.

The chain recombines TRBV11-2 with TRBJ2-3, with 7 bases lining up with TRBD2. Germline CDR1 reads SGHAT; CDR2 reads FQNNGV. The CDR3 extends over 13 amino acids. Trimming removed 5 bases from V and 6 bases from J; junction bases left unmatched: 5. Here the CDR3 DNA reads TGTGCCAGCAGCCCCTTCGGGAGGGATACGCAGTATTTT. Its protein product is CASSPFGRDTQYF.

This clone was seen a few times. The chain employs TRBV5-5 and TRBJ2-5, with TRBD2 matching 15 bases. Germline loops: CDR1 SGHKS, CDR2 YYEKEE (reference sequence). CDR3 length: 19 residues. Trimming at V came to 4 bases and at J to 1 base, leaving 11 bases not matched to a gene. The CDR3 protein is CASSLWTSGRVGAQETQYF. Written as DNA, the CDR3 is TGTGCCAGCAGCCTTTGGACTAGCGGGAGGGTGGGGGCCCAAGAGACCCAGTACTTC.

The CDR3 region is CASSSRLSGLQYF. As DNA, the CDR3 is TGTGCCAGCAGTTCCCGCCTTTCTGGTCTACAGTACTTC. The V call is TRBV27, the J call TRBJ2-7; D is undetermined. Per germline, CDR1 MNHEY and CDR2 SMNVEV (reference sequence). Trimming removed 4 bases from V and 10 bases from J, with 17 bases in between. This CDR3 has 13 amino acids.

This chain links TRBV29-1 with TRBJ2-5; no firm D call. Looked up from germline, CDR1 is SQVTM and CDR2 is ANQGSEA. V shed 1 base and J shed 6 bases, with 12 bases lying between them. The CDR3 length is 13 residues. DNA for the CDR3: TGCAGCGTTGAAGGGCTAGGTGCGCAGACCCAGTACTTC. Amino acids: CSVEGLGAQTQYF.

The chain joins TRBV11-2 to TRBJ1-2; D unclear. Germline loops: CDR1 SGHAT, CDR2 FQNNGV. The CDR3 extends over 15 amino acids. V dropped 5 bases and J dropped 2 bases, with 15 bases sitting between them. CDR3 bases: TGTGCCAGCAGCCTCGAAAGAGCCGAAAACTATGGCTACACCTTC. Residues: CASSLERAENYGYTF. The full variable domain, completed using reference TRBV11-2 and TRBJ1-2, is EAGVAQSPRYKIIEKRQSVAFWCNPISGHATLYWYQQILGQGPKLLIQFQNNGVVDDSQLPKDRFSAERLKGVDSTLKIQPAKLEDSAVYLCASSLERAENYGYTFGSGTRLTVV.

J is TRBJ2-2 and V is TRBV7-2; D gene uncertain. The CDR3 sequence is 15 residues long. The V end was cut by 0 bases, the J end by 1 base, with 6 bases between. Germline V lookup: CDR1 SGHTA, CDR2 FQGNSA. The CDR3 sequence: CASSLASVNTGELFF. The CDR3 coding sequence is TGTGCCAGCAGCTTAGCGTCAGTGAACACCGGGGAGCTGTTTTTT.

This clone occurred a few times. The chain carries TRBV5-6 and TRBJ2-7; 7 nucleotides agree with TRBD2. Germline-derived CDR1 and CDR2 are SGHDT and YYEEEE. The ends lost 0 bases at V and 4 bases at J; junction bases unmatched: 7. The CDR3 consists of 15 residues. CDR3 coding DNA: TGTGCCAGCAGCTTGGAACCGGGCGGGGGATACGAGCAGTACTTC. This translates into CASSLEPGGGYEQYF.

This clone was detected a few times. The chain recombines TRBV6-1 with TRBJ2-1; 11 bases fit TRBD2. This CDR3 has 15 residues. Germline trimming cut 8 bases from V and 2 bases from J; bases unmatched to any gene: 5. CDR1 is MNHNS and CDR2 is SASEGT in the germline V gene. The CDR3 nucleotides are TGTGCCAGCGTTAGCGGGAGGGCCACCTACAATGAGCAGTTCTTC. Residues: CASVSGRATYNEQFF.

The chain combines TRBV11-2 with TRBJ2-3; TRBD2 agrees at 8 bases. CDR1 SGHAT and CDR2 FQNNGV come from the germline V gene. This CDR3 region has 15 residues. The V and J ends lost 5 bases and 7 bases, in that order; junction bases with no gene match: 11. The CDR3 DNA is TGTGCCAGCAGCCCCCAAAGCGGGAGCTGGTATACGCAGTATTTT. Its translation: CASSPQSGSWYTQYF.